This T cell receptor beta chain is drawn from a study of breast tumors, draining lymph nodes, adjacent tissues. Study-level results: Luminal-like breast cancer showed significantly higher tumor–nontumor repertoire similarity than basal-like.

One entry per CDR3 protein results from TCRdb running MiXCR on the multiplex PCR reads. The profile shows some 230,000 distinct CDR3 sequences, nearly 35% of them singletons. The lymph nodes were axillary draining lymph nodes from breast cancer patients. A word on this clonotype: Its matching antigen is unknown.

CDR3 length equals 15 residues. Per the germline V gene, CDR1 is SGHTA and CDR2 is FQGNSA. Trimming stripped 7 bases from V and 2 bases from J, with 16 bases between. Sequencing was carried out using axillary lymph node tissue. The source is a female donor with breast cancer. Some clones in this sample may be carry-over from other donors' samples. The chain has TRBV7-2 and TRBJ2-3; D is undetermined. The CDR3, as DNA: TGTGCCAGCACCAAAACGGGCATTTACACAGATACGCAGTATTTT. This codes for CASTKTGIYTDTQYF. Using reference TRBV7-2 and TRBJ2-3 for the parts outside the CDR3, the full variable domain is GAGVSQSPSNKVTEKGKDVELRCDPISGHTALYWYRQSLGQGLEFLIYFQGNSAPDKSGLPSDRFSAERTGGSVSTLTIQRTQQEDSAVYLCASTKTGIYTDTQYFGPGTRLTVL.